The 14 T cell receptor beta chains in this list originate from one sample, sequenced in a study of T cells in Graves' hyperthyroidism and ophthalmopathy. RNA transcripts yielded amplified TCR beta CDR3 regions. The TCR CDR3 first-round RT-PCR relied on the HTBI primer set. TCRdb processed the multiplex PCR reads anew with MiXCR; each CDR3 protein has one entry. In the table there are roughly 160,000 distinct CDR3 sequences, just under 9.5% of which are singletons. Material for sequencing was blood. The receptors here all came from a young woman with Graves' hyperthyroidism that later progressed to Graves' ophthalmopathy.

Ten or more counts support this clonotype. V gene TRBV6-2 or TRBV6-3 combines with J gene TRBJ2-7; no firm D call. The CDR3 is 11 residues long. V lost 3 bases to trimming and J lost 5 bases, with 5 bases between them. Germline CDR1 and CDR2: MNHEY and SVGEGT. CDR3 bases: TGTGCCAGCAGTTATCTCAACGAGCAGTACTTC. Its protein is CASSYLNEQYF.

This clonotype was picked up many times. J is TRBJ1-5 and V is TRBV30; D is unresolved. V lost 2 bases to trimming and J lost 0 bases, with 5 bases between them. This CDR3 has 13 amino acids. Germline values: CDR1 GTSNPN, CDR2 SVGIG (reference sequence). The CDR3 DNA is TGTGCCTGGAGTCAGGATAGCAATCAGCCCCAGCATTTT. Its protein is CAWSQDSNQPQHF. Full variable domain (rest looked up from reference TRBV30 and TRBJ1-5): SQTIHQWPATLVQPVGSPLSLECTVEGTSNPNLYWYRQAAGRGLQLLFYSVGIGQISSEVPQNLSASRPQDRQFILSSKKLLLSDSGFYLCAWSQDSNQPQHFGDGTRLSIL.

The rearrangement joins TRBV7-9 to TRBJ1-3; no firm D call. CDR3 length: 15 amino acids. The germline V gene encodes CDR1 SEHNR and CDR2 FQNEAQ (reference sequence). Deletions cut 1 base from V and 2 bases from J, with 9 bases between. The CDR3 is CASSLGQAPGNTIYF. The CDR3 nucleotides are TGTGCCAGCAGCTTAGGGCAGGCCCCTGGAAACACCATATATTTT.

This clonotype was counted many times. This chain uses TRBV20-1 with TRBJ2-1; D is ambiguous. From germline, CDR1 is DFQATT and CDR2 SNEGSKA (reference sequence). The V end lost 5 bases, the J end lost 4 bases, and 15 bases lay between the germline ends. There are 14 residues in the CDR3. In nucleotides, the CDR3 is TGCAGTGCTCAGAGGCGGCTAGAGTACAATGAGCAGTTCTTC. This codes for CSAQRRLEYNEQFF.

This clonotype was picked up a small number of times. This chain links TRBV5-1 with TRBJ1-1, with 11 bases identical to TRBD1. Germline V lookup: CDR1 SGHRS, CDR2 YFSETQ. After removal of 4 bases from V and 3 bases from J, the junction contained 5 bases not matched to a gene. The CDR3 contains 15 residues. CDR3 in amino acids: CASSLGDRGYTEAFF. The CDR3, as DNA: TGCGCCAGCAGCCTAGGGGACAGGGGGTACACTGAAGCTTTCTTT.

This clonotype has at least ten counts. This chain uses TRBV11-3 with TRBJ2-1, with 9 bases lining up with TRBD1. V shed 1 base and J 2 bases; nucleotides not matched to a gene: 6. Germline V gene lookup returns CDR1 SGHNT and CDR2 YENEEA. The length of the CDR3 is 17 residues. CDR3 sequence reads: CASSLGIGTGTYNEQFF. The CDR3 nucleotides read TGTGCCAGCAGCTTAGGGATCGGGACAGGGACCTACAATGAGCAGTTCTTC.

V usage is TRBV4-1 and J usage is TRBJ1-1; no clear D gene. CDR1 is MGHRA, CDR2 YSYEKL, per germline. The CDR3 loop spans 18 amino acids. The V end was cut by 0 bases, the J end by 0 bases, with 17 bases between. The chain's CDR3 is CASSQEGVPSPMNTEAFF. The CDR3 DNA follows: TGCGCCAGCAGCCAAGAAGGCGTCCCCTCACCCATGAACACTGAAGCTTTCTTT.

This clonotype was observed many times. This chain connects TRBV5-1 to TRBJ2-1; weak D call: TRBD2 (5 bases). V was shortened by 4 bases and J by 10 bases, with 12 bases between the two germline ends. Germline lookup yields CDR1 SGHRS and CDR2 YFSETQ. The CDR3 spans 12 residues. The CDR3 spells CASSGGLGEQFF. As DNA, the CDR3 is TGCGCCAGCAGCGGAGGACTCGGGGAGCAGTTCTTC.

This clonotype has a count of ten or more. This sequence joins TRBV2 and TRBJ2-1, with TRBD2 identical over 7 bases. The length of the CDR3 is 14 residues. V dropped 3 bases and J dropped 5; count of bases not matched to a gene: 4. Germline CDR1 is SNHLY and CDR2 is FYNNEI. Here the CDR3 reads CASSEQRENNEQFF. The CDR3 bases are TGTGCCAGCAGTGAGCAGCGGGAAAACAATGAGCAGTTCTTC.

This clonotype was recorded many times. V gene TRBV18 combines with J gene TRBJ2-5, with D unclear. Germline V CDR1 and CDR2: KGHSH, LQKENI. CDR3 length: 11 residues. V was shortened by 4 bases and J by 0 bases, with 0 bases between the two germline ends. CDR3 loop: CASSHQETQYF. The CDR3, as DNA: TGTGCCAGCTCACACCAAGAGACCCAGTACTTC.

In this sample, this clonotype turned up many times. CDR3 sequence: CATSRDFHTGQAHEQYF. CDR3 sequence (DNA): TGTGCCACCAGCAGAGATTTCCATACCGGACAGGCCCACGAGCAGTACTTC. The V gene is TRBV15, the J gene TRBJ2-7; 7 bases line up with TRBD1. This CDR3 has 17 amino acids. Germline CDR1 reads LNHNV; CDR2 reads YYDKDF (reference sequence). Trimming cost V 0 bases and J 5 bases; bases outside gene matches: 13. The variable domain in full, with the rest retrieved from reference TRBV15 and TRBJ2-7, is DAMVIQNPRYQVTQFGKPVTLSCSQTLNHNVMYWYQQKSSQAPKLLFHYYDKDFNNEADTPDNFQSRRPNTSFCFLDIRSPGLGDTAMYLCATSRDFHTGQAHEQYFGPGTRLTVT.

This clonotype appeared a few times. J is TRBJ2-7 and V is TRBV4-1; D unclear. The germline CDR1 and CDR2 sequences are MGHRA and YSYEKL. CDR3 length: 13 amino acids. Trimming cost V 1 base and J 6 bases, with 10 bases left between them. The CDR3 reads CASSQVRSTEQYF. DNA of the CDR3: TGCGCCAGCAGCCAAGTCCGAAGTACCGAGCAGTACTTC.

The sample holds many counts of this clonotype. The V and J genes are TRBV28 and TRBJ2-3, with TRBD1 identical over 9 bases. With 10 bases clipped from V and 2 bases from J, the junction kept 16 bases outside the gene matches. Per germline, CDR1 MDHEN and CDR2 SYDVKM. The CDR3 spans 17 residues. In DNA form, the CDR3 reads TGTGCCACCCGAGTAGCCGGGACAGGGATCTTCACAGATACGCAGTATTTT. Translation: CATRVAGTGIFTDTQYF.

Many counts were recorded for this clonotype. V gene TRBV6-1 combines with J gene TRBJ2-6; D might be TRBD1 (5 bases). The V end lost 7 bases, the J end lost 4 bases, and 11 bases lay between the germline ends. Germline loops: CDR1 MNHNS, CDR2 SASEGT. The CDR3 length is 14 residues. Here the CDR3 DNA reads TGTGCCAGCACTAGGGGTACCGGGGCCAACGTCCTGACTTTC. Residues: CASTRGTGANVLTF.